This TCR beta chain was recorded in a study of blood T cell repertoires in COVID-19. Study in general: Cohort 3 donors were reported recovered after two negative PCRs, clearance, or symptom resolution.

Trimming cost V 6 bases and J 3 bases, with 25 bases left between them. Looked up from germline, CDR1 is SGHKS and CDR2 is YYEKEE (reference sequence). This CDR3 has 17 amino acids. Only in-frame clones appear in the TCRdb table, and some are missing; sequencing was by immunoSEQ multiplex PCR. This table holds 150,000 to 200,000 clones, 79% found once. Sample: PBMCs or T cells enriched from blood (not recorded which). The clonotype comes from a woman between 70 and 85 years old in a cohort exposed to, infected with or recovered from COVID-19 (not recorded which). V usage is TRBV5-5 and J usage is TRBJ2-7, with D possibly matching TRBD2 (6 bases). The CDR3 DNA sequence: TGTGCCAGCACCATGGAGGGGTTTGCCCCCTGGGACTACGAGCAGTACTTC. It is translated as CASTMEGFAPWDYEQYF.